The 7 T cell receptor beta chains below come from one sample, sequenced in a study of T cell responses to AZD1222 COVID-19 vaccine. Method: immunoSEQ multiplex PCR; TCRdb's copy keeps in-frame clones and lacks some. This table holds about 130,000 clones, approximately 91% found once. Specimen: peripheral blood, collected on day 0 of AZD1222 vaccination. The receptors here all came from an adult in good health.

In this sample, this clone turned up a few times. This sequence joins TRBV12-3 or TRBV12-4 and TRBJ1-2, with D perhaps matching TRBD1 (5 bases). The CDR3 consists of 11 residues. The V gene lost 5 bases and the J gene lost 10 bases, with 11 bases spanning the gap. CDR3 in amino acids: CASSPGLAYTF. The CDR3 bases are TGTGCCAGCAGTCCGGGACTGGCCTACACCTTC.

The rearrangement uses TRBV6-5 and TRBJ1-6; 8 nucleotides line up with TRBD1. The CDR3 is 14 residues long. The V segment lost 6 bases and the J segment 11 bases; nucleotides outside the gene matches: 9. Germline values: CDR1 MNHEY, CDR2 SVGAGI. CDR3 amino acids: CASSAGGPETPLHF. The CDR3 DNA reads as TGTGCCAGCAGCGCAGGGGGCCCCGAGACACCCCTCCACTTT.

The rearrangement uses TRBV7-9 and TRBJ2-5; D unclear. Germline V gene sequence: CDR1 SEHNR, CDR2 FQNEAQ (reference sequence). Trimming took off 5 bases at V and 0 bases at J, with 16 bases between the two ends. The CDR3 spans 16 residues. CDR3 in DNA: TGTGCCAGCAGCCCCCCGAGGAAGGGCTACCAAGAGACCCAGTACTTC. This codes for CASSPPRKGYQETQYF.

The chain uses TRBV27 and TRBJ1-5, with D unclear. V was trimmed by 3 bases and J by 2 bases, leaving 11 bases between them. From germline, CDR1 is MNHEY and CDR2 SMNVEV (reference sequence). This CDR3 is built from 15 residues. CDR3 amino acids: CASSLVSGRNQPQHF. CDR3 in DNA: TGTGCCAGCAGTTTGGTGTCAGGTCGCAATCAGCCCCAGCATTTT.

The V and J genes are TRBV5-4 and TRBJ1-4; a weak D match, TRBD1 (6 bases). Germline CDR1 is SGHNT and CDR2 is YYREEE (reference sequence). The CDR3 runs to 17 residues. V was shortened by 4 bases and J by 8 bases, with 24 bases between the two germline ends. CDR3 DNA sequence: TGTGCCAGCAGCCGAGGGGGAACCGCTCAGGGAGCGGAAAAACTGTTTTTT. This translates into CASSRGGTAQGAEKLFF.

V and J are TRBV7-2 and TRBJ1-3; D is unresolved. Germline CDR1 reads SGHTA; CDR2 reads FQGNSA. CDR3 length equals 15 residues. V shed 4 bases and J shed 0 bases, with 10 bases lying between them. The CDR3 region is CASSYGPDSGNTIYF. DNA of the CDR3: TGTGCCAGCAGCTATGGACCAGACTCTGGAAACACCATATATTTT.

The chain uses TRBV5-6 and TRBJ1-1; D remains ambiguous. Trimming took 2 bases from V and 2 from J, leaving 10 bases between them. The CDR3 spans 14 residues. Germline-derived CDR1 and CDR2 are SGHDT and YYEEEE. Here the CDR3 reads CASSLWASNTEAFF. DNA for the CDR3: TGTGCCAGCAGCTTATGGGCCTCTAACACTGAAGCTTTCTTT. Filled out from reference TRBV5-6 and TRBJ1-1, the complete variable domain reads DAGVTQSPTHLIKTRGQQVTLRCSPKSGHDTVSWYQQALGQGPQFIFQYYEEEERQRGNFPDRFSGHQFPNYSSELNVNALLLGDSALYLCASSLWASNTEAFFGQGTRLTVV.